The T cell receptor beta chain described here comes from a study of cytomegalovirus exposure and HLA in healthy donors. The PCR made use of 60 Vbeta and 13 Jbeta primers. Profiled with immunoSEQ multiplex PCR; TCRdb holds only in-frame clones, not every one. The sample totals just over 200,000 clones. Germline V lookup: CDR1 SGHKS, CDR2 YYEKEE (reference sequence). The CDR3 is 14 residues long. After removal of 3 bases from V and 4 bases from J, the junction contained 3 bases not matched to a gene. In the case of this clone: What it recognizes is unknown.

Regarding the study as a whole: Judged likely to be a sequencing artifact was a cluster of highly shared sequence variants. Highest at DRB1 and lowest at HLA-C, TCR association rates differed among HLA loci in a later analysis. TCR beta sequences reportedly predicted most subjects' HLA-A and HLA-B alleles accurately.

The genes are TRBV5-5 and TRBJ1-5; 8 bases fit TRBD1. This TCR was sampled from a girl aged 2-9 years in good health and CMV-seropositive. The sequenced sample was PBMCs. For the CDR3, the DNA is TGTGCCAGCAGCTGGGGACAGGCAAATCAGCCCCAGCATTTT. This sequence encodes CASSWGQANQPQHF.